The 11 T cell receptor beta chains in this list originate from one sample, sequenced in a study of OX40 agonist ivuxolimab in advanced cancers. Repertoires were generated with immunoSEQ multiplex PCR, while TCRdb's copy carries only in-frame clones and drops some. Of more than 25,000 clones listed, about 86% are singletons. This specimen consisted of CD4+ or CD8+ T cells sorted from blood, obtained in a trial of the OX40 agonist ivuxolimab. These receptors were obtained from an adult with an advanced solid tumor such as melanoma, head and neck, liver or kidney cancer.

The chain couples TRBV28 to TRBJ2-7; weak D call: TRBD2 (5 bases). V was trimmed by 10 bases and J by 4 bases, leaving 20 bases between them. Germline CDR1 is MDHEN and CDR2 is SYDVKM. The CDR3 spans 14 residues. The CDR3 is CATINGGRTYEQYF. CDR3 bases: TGTGCCACCATAAATGGAGGCAGGACGTACGAGCAGTACTTC.

The CDR3 spells CASSADLTGAPYEQYF. DNA for the CDR3: TGCGCCAGCAGCGCAGATTTGACAGGTGCGCCCTACGAGCAGTACTTC. The chain is built from TRBV5-1 and TRBJ2-7; TRBD1 might be the D (6 bases). V was clipped by 4 bases and J by 2 bases, with 19 bases between them. The CDR3 has 16 amino acids. Germline V CDR1 and CDR2: SGHRS, YFSETQ.

This clone was found once. Here the CDR3 reads CASSQAQGAVDEQFF. The DNA of the CDR3 is TGCGCCAGCAGCCAAGCTCAGGGGGCTGTTGATGAGCAGTTCTTC. The rearrangement uses TRBV4-1 and TRBJ2-1, with 8 bases identical to TRBD1. CDR3 length equals 15 residues. Per germline, CDR1 MGHRA and CDR2 YSYEKL. After removal of 1 base from V and 8 bases from J, the junction contained 7 bases not matched to a gene.

J is TRBJ2-7 and V is TRBV7-9, with 10 bases aligning to TRBD2. V was clipped by 4 bases and J by 0 bases; unmatched bases: 9. This CDR3 region has 17 residues. Germline V gives CDR1 SEHNR, CDR2 FQNEAQ (reference sequence). The CDR3, as DNA: TGTGCCAGCAGCTCCACCAGGACTAGCGGAAGCTCCTACGAGCAGTACTTC. It encodes CASSSTRTSGSSYEQYF.

This clone was detected once. The V and J genes are TRBV28 and TRBJ1-4; TRBD1 agrees at 8 bases. There are 15 residues in the CDR3. The V segment lost 5 bases and the J segment 7 bases; nucleotides outside the gene matches: 9. Germline-derived CDR1 and CDR2 are MDHEN and SYDVKM. CDR3 protein: CASSPSGGAFEKLFF. The CDR3 DNA reads as TGTGCCAGCAGTCCCTCAGGGGGCGCATTTGAAAAACTGTTTTTT.

The rearrangement links TRBV5-6 to TRBJ2-7, with 10 bases matching TRBD1. This CDR3 is 15 amino acids long. Germline V gene data show CDR1 as SGHDT and CDR2 as YYEEEE. V was clipped by 3 bases and J by 3 bases; unmatched bases: 6. CDR3 sequence (DNA): TGTGCCAGCAGCTCCTCCGGGACAGGGGACTACGAGCAGTACTTC. Translating gives CASSSSGTGDYEQYF.

This sequence joins TRBV12-2 and TRBJ2-7; the table's D call, TRBD1, has no DNA check behind it. TRBV12-2 is listed as a pseudogene. This CDR3 is built from 15 residues. Written as DNA, the CDR3 is TGTGCAAGTCGCTTACGGGACAGGGGGATCTACGAGCAGTACTTC. It specifies CASRLRDRGIYEQYF.

This rearrangement joins TRBV9 to TRBJ2-7; D might be TRBD1 (5 bases). The CDR3 is 15 amino acids. Germline CDR1 SGDLS, CDR2 YYNGEE. Between the trimmed V and J ends, which lost 2 bases and 0 bases, there was a span of 12 bases. This chain's CDR3 is CASSVTGISSYEQYF. CDR3 DNA: TGTGCCAGCAGCGTTACAGGAATATCCTCCTACGAGCAGTACTTC. The full variable domain, its missing parts supplied by reference TRBV9 and TRBJ2-7, is DSGVTQTPKHLITATGQRVTLRCSPRSGDLSVYWYQQSLDQGLQFLIQYYNGEERAKGNILERFSAQQFPDLHSELNLSSLELGDSALYFCASSVTGISSYEQYFGPGTRLTVT.

V and J are TRBV30 and TRBJ1-1; D is uncertain. CDR1 is GTSNPN, CDR2 SVGIG, per germline (reference sequence). V lost 1 base, J lost 1 base, and 16 bases lay in between. The CDR3 spans 16 residues. CDR3: CAWSELLTETNTEAFF. In nucleotides, the CDR3 is TGTGCCTGGAGTGAGTTGCTCACGGAAACGAACACTGAAGCTTTCTTT.

The chain links TRBV6-5 to TRBJ1-5; the D gene is possibly TRBD1 (5 bases). The CDR3 spans 15 residues. Germline V gene data show CDR1 as MNHEY and CDR2 as SVGAGI. V was trimmed by 7 bases and J by 3 bases, leaving 16 bases between them. This chain's CDR3 is CASNPRPGDNQPQHF. The CDR3 DNA is TGTGCCAGCAATCCCCGGCCGGGGGACAATCAGCCCCAGCATTTT.

The J gene is TRBJ2-3, the V gene TRBV27, with D perhaps matching TRBD2 (5 bases). The CDR3 is 16 residues long. The V gene's germline CDR1 is MNHEY and CDR2 SMNVEV (reference sequence). The V end lost 5 bases, the J end lost 0 bases, and 15 bases lay between the germline ends. The CDR3 protein is CASSTLRRDSTDTQYF. The CDR3 DNA reads TGTGCCAGCAGTACTCTCCGCCGGGATAGCACAGATACGCAGTATTTT.